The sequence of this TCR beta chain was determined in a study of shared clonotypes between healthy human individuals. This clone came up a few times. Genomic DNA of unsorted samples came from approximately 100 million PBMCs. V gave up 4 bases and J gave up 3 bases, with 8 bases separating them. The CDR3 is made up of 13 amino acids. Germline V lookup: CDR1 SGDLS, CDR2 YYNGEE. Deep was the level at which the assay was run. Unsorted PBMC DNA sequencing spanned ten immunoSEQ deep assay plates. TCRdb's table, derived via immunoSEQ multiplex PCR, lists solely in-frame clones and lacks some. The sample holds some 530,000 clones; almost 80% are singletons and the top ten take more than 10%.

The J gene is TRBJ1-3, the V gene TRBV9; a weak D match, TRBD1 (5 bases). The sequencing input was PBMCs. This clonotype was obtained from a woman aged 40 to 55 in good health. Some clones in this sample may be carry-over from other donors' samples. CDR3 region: CASSPQGGNTIYF. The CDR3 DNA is TGTGCCAGCAGCCCCCAGGGTGGAAACACCATATATTTT.